These 9 T cell receptor beta chains came from one sample sequenced in a study of T-cell memory formation after mild COVID-19. TCRdb used MiXCR to reprocess the 5' RACE reads, holding one entry per CDR3 protein. Among 85,000 to 120,000 distinct CDR3 sequences listed, about a sixth were seen once. Sequenced sample: PBMCs or a T cell subset sorted from them (not recorded which). The receptors come from an adult woman who had mild COVID-19 (a few samples of this study predate the infection). Cell type and time point are not known.

The chain uses TRBV19 and TRBJ2-2; no clear D gene. V dropped 3 bases and J dropped 6 bases, with 5 bases sitting between them. CDR1 is LNHDA, CDR2 SQIVND, per germline (reference sequence). This CDR3 comprises 12 residues. CDR3 region: CASSISAGELFF. CDR3 DNA: TGTGCCAGTAGTATCAGTGCCGGGGAGCTGTTTTTT.

The chain joins TRBV13 to TRBJ2-5, with a weak D call TRBD1 (5 bases). CDR1 PRHDT and CDR2 FYEKMQ come from the germline V gene (reference sequence). The CDR3 spans 17 residues. V lost 2 bases, J lost 4 bases, and 20 bases lay in between. Written as DNA, the CDR3 is TGTGCCAGCAGCTTATCCCCATGGGGCAGGGCCGGAGAGACCCAGTACTTC. This sequence encodes CASSLSPWGRAGETQYF.

As to this clonotype: The junction departs from the called germline gene at one end, perhaps through a read error. The CDR3 sequence: CDSSYGVTYEQYF. The DNA of the CDR3 is TGTGACAGCAGTTACGGGGTAACCTACGAGCAGTACTTC. This chain joins TRBV6-5 and TRBJ2-7; tentatively, D is TRBD2 (5 bases). The germline CDR1 and CDR2 sequences are MNHEY and SVGAGI. The CDR3 totals 13 residues.

The J gene is TRBJ2-2, the V gene TRBV2; TRBD2 matches at 12 bases. Germline V gene lookup returns CDR1 SNHLY and CDR2 FYNNEI. The CDR3 has 15 residues. J was trimmed by 8 bases and V by 6 bases; bases with no gene match: 7. CDR3 loop: CASSGLAGTAGELFF. CDR3 nucleotides: TGTGCCAGCAGCGGACTAGCGGGGACCGCTGGGGAGCTGTTTTTT.

The chain recombines TRBV12-3 or TRBV12-4 with TRBJ1-1; D gene uncertain. The CDR3 length is 14 residues. The V end was cut by 2 bases, the J end by 0 bases, with 7 bases between. CDR3 DNA sequence: TGTGCCAGCAGTTTAAAGTGGATGAACACTGAAGCTTTCTTT. This sequence encodes CASSLKWMNTEAFF.

This clonotype was detected a few times. The gene calls are TRBV29-1 and TRBJ1-2; 10 nucleotides match TRBD1. The CDR3 extends over 14 amino acids. Germline lookup yields CDR1 SQVTM and CDR2 ANQGSEA. Trimming removed 5 bases from V and 3 bases from J; junction bases left unmatched: 6. Here the CDR3 DNA reads TGCAGCGTTAAGGGACAGGGGATGGACTATGGCTACACCTTC. Translation gives CSVKGQGMDYGYTF.

Remarks on this clonotype: A junction boundary mismatches the germline segment, possibly from a read error. The chain employs TRBV5-5 and TRBJ2-3; a weak D match, TRBD2 (6 bases). The CDR3 is made up of 24 amino acids. In germline, CDR1 is SGHKS, CDR2 YYEKEE (reference sequence). The CDR3 bases are TGTGACAGCAGAGCGGGCAGCACCGGTTTTTGTCCTGGGCCTCCAGGCTGTGAGCACAGATCGCAGTATTTT. It specifies CDSRAGSTGFCPGPPGCEHRSQYF.

This clonotype was detected only a few times. The rearrangement links TRBV18 to TRBJ2-2, with D perhaps matching TRBD1 (6 bases). The CDR3 covers 16 residues. Germline V gives CDR1 KGHSH, CDR2 LQKENI. Trimming removed 3 bases from V and 2 bases from J, with 13 bases in between. The CDR3 nucleotides read TGTGCCAGCTCACCCGTCCAGGGGTCTAACACCGGGGAGCTGTTTTTT. Its protein product is CASSPVQGSNTGELFF.

This clonotype has just a few counts. The J gene is TRBJ1-1, the V gene TRBV11-1; no definite D call. Trimming cost V 3 bases and J 6 bases, with 14 bases left between them. CDR1 is SGHAT, CDR2 FQDESV, per germline (reference sequence). This CDR3 has 14 amino acids. CDR3 bases: TGTGCCAGCAGCTTCGCCACTGGTGCGGCTGAAGCTTTCTTT. Translating it yields CASSFATGAAEAFF.